This T cell receptor beta chain stems from a study of identical twins. Study-level results: Interpretation of the results relied on cross-sectional statistical analysis and not on following the same donors.

This clonotype was detected only a few times. Its antigen is unknown. MiXCR, applied by TCRdb to the 5' RACE reads, yields one record per CDR3 protein. The table includes 1,800,000 or so distinct CDR3 sequences, less than 40% detected once. Germline V CDR1 and CDR2: DFQATT, SNEGSKA (reference sequence). V dropped 0 bases and J dropped 14; count of bases not matched to a gene: 5. The CDR3 runs 12 residues. The receptor comes from a newborn girl in good health. V is TRBV20-1 and J is TRBJ2-3; 10 nucleotides match TRBD2. Sequencing input: cord blood. The CDR3 coding sequence is TGCAGTGCTAGAGATTCCAGCGGGAGGGTGTATTTT. Amino acids: CSARDSSGRVYF.